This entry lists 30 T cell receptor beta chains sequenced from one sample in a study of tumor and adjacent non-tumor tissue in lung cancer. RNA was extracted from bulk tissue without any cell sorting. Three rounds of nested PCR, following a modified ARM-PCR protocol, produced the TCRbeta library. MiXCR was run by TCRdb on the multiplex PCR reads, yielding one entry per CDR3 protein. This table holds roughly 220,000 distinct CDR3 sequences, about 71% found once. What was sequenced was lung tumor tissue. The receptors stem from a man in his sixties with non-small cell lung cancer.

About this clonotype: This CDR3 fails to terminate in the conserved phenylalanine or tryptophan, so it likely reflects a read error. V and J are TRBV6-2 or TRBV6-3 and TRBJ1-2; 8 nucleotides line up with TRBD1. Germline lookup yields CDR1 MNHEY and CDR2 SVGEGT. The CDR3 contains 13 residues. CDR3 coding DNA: TGTGTCAGCAGCGAGGGACAGGACTATGGCTACACCTCC. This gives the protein CVSSEGQDYGYTS.

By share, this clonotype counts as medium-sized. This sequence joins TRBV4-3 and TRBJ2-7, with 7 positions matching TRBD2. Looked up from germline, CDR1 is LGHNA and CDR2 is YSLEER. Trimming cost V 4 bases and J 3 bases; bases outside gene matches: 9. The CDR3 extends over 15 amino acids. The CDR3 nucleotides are TGCGCCAGCAGCCCCGGACTAGGAGGGTACTACGAGCAGTACTTC. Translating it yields CASSPGLGGYYEQYF.

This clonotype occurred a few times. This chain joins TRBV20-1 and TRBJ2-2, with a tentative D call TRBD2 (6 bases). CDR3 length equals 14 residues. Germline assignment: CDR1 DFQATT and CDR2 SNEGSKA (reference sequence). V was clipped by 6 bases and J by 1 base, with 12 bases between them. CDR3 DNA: TGCAGTGCCACTATGGGGGGGAACACCGGGGAGCTGTTTTTT. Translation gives CSATMGGNTGELFF.

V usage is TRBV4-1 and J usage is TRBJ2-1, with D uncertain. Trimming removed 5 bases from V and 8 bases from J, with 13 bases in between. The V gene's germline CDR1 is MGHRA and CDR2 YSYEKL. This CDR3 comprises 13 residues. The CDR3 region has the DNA TGCGCCAGCAGCTCCACGTTAACCCATGAGCAGTTCTTC. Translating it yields CASSSTLTHEQFF.

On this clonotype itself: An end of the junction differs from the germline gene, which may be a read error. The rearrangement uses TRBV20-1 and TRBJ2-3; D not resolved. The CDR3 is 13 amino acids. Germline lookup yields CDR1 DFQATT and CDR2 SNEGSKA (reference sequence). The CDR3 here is CSARGVTADMQYF. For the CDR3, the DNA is TGCAGTGCTAGGGGCGTCACAGCAGATATGCAGTATTTT.

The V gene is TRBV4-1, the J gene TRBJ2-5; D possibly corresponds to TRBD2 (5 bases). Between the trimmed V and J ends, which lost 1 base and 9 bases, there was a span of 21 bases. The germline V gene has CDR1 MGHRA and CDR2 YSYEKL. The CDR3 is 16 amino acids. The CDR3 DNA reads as TGCGCCAGCAGCCAAGGGGTAGACCTGCTGAGGGAGTCCCAGTACTTC. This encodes CASSQGVDLLRESQYF.

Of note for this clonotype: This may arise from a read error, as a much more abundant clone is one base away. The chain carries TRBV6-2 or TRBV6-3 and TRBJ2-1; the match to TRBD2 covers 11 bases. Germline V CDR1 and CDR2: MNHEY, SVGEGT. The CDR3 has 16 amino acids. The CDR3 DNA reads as TGTGCCAACAGTGACCCTAGCGGGAGGTTCAACAATGAGCAGTTCTTC. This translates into CANSDPSGRFNNEQFF.

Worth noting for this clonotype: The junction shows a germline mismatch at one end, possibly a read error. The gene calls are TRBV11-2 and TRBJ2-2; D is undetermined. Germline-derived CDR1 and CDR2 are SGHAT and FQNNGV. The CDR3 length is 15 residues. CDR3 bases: TGTGCCAGCAGCCATCAAAGCTGCTACACTGGGGAGCTGTTTTTT. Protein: CASSHQSCYTGELFF.

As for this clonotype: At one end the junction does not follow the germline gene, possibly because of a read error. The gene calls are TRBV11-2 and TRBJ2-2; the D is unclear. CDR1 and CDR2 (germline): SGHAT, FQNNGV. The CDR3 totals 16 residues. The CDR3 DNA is TGTGCCAGCAGCTTAAGCGCTAGTGCAGACACCAGGGAGCTGTTTTTT. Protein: CASSLSASADTRELFF.

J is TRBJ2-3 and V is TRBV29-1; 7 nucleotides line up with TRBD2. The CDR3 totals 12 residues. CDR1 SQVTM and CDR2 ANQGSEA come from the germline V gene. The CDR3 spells CSVGPSGKEKYF. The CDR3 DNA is TGCAGTGTGGGCCCTAGCGGAAAAGAGAAGTATTTT.

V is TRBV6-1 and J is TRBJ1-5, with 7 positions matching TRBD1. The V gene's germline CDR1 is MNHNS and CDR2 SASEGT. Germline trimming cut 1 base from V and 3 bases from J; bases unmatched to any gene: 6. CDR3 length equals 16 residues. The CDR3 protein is CASSEEDREYNQPQHF. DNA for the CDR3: TGTGCCAGCAGTGAAGAAGACAGGGAATACAATCAGCCCCAGCATTTT.

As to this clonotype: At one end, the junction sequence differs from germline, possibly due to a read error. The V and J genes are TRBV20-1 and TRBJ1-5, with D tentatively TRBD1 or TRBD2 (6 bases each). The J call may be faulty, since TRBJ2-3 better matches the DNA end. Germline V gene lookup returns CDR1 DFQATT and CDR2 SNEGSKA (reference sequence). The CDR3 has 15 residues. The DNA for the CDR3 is TGCGGTGCGAAACAGGGTGGCGGGACCAATCAGCCCCAGTATTTT. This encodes CGAKQGGGTNQPQYF.

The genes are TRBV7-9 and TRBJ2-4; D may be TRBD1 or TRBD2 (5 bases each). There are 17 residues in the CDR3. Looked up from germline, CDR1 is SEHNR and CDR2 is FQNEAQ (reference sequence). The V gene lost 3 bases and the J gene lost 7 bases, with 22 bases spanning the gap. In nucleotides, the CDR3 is TGTGCCAGCAGCTTTAGAGTGAAGTCGGGGACGCAGAACATTCAGTACTTC. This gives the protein CASSFRVKSGTQNIQYF.

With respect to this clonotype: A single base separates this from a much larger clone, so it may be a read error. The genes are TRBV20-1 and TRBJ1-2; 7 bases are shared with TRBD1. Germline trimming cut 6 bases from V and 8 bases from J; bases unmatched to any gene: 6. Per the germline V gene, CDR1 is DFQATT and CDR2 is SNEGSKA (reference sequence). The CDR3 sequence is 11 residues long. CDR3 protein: CSARRGGGYTF. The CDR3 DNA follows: TGCAGTGCCAGGAGAGGGGGCGGCTACACCTTC.

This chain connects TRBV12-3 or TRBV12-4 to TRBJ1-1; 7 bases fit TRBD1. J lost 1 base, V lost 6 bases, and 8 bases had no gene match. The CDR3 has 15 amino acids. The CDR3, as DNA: TGTGCCAGCAGCCTACCTACAGGGGCGAACACTGAAGCTTTCTTT. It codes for CASSLPTGANTEAFF.

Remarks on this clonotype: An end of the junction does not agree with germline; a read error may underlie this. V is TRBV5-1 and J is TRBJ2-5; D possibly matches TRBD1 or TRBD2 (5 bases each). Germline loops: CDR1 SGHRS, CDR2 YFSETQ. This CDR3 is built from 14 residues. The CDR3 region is CVSSLGPTEQTQYF. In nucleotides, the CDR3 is TGCGTCAGCAGCTTGGGACCGACCGAACAGACCCAGTACTTC.

CDR3 sequence (DNA): TGCAATGTCGGAGACTCGCCTAGCGGGGAGCTGTTTTTT. It yields the protein CNVGDSPSGELFF. This sequence joins TRBV20-1 and TRBJ2-2, with D unclear. The CDR3 loop spans 13 amino acids. CDR1 is DFQATT and CDR2 is SNEGSKA in the germline V gene (reference sequence).

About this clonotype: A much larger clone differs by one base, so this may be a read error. This CDR3 reads CSARDRMGGQPQHF. The CDR3 DNA sequence: TGCAGTGCTAGAGATCGGATGGGAGGTCAGCCCCAGCATTTT. The V gene is TRBV20-1, the J gene TRBJ1-5; D not resolved. The germline gives CDR1 DFQATT, CDR2 SNEGSKA (reference sequence). Deletions cut 0 bases from V and 6 bases from J, with 12 bases between. This CDR3 contains 14 residues.

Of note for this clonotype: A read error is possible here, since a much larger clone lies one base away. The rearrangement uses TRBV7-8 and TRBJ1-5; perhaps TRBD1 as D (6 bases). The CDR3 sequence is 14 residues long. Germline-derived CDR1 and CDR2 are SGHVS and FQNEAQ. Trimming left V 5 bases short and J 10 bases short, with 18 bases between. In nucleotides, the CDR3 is TGTGCCAGCAGCCTCCTGGACAGTGGTCCCCCCCAGCATTTT. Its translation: CASSLLDSGPPQHF. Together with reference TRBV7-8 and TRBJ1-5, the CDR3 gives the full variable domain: GAGVSQSPRYKVAKRGQDVALRCDPISGHVSLFWYQQALGQGPEFLTYFQNEAQLDKSGLPSDRFFAERPEGSVSTLKIQRTQQEDSAVYLCASSLLDSGPPQHFGDGTRLSIL.

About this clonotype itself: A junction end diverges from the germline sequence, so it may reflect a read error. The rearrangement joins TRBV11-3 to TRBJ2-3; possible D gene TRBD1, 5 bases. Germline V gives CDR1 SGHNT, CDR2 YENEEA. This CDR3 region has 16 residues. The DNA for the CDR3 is TGTGCCAGCAGCTTGATGGGGTCGGCCGGCACAGGTACGCAGTATTTT. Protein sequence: CASSLMGSAGTGTQYF.

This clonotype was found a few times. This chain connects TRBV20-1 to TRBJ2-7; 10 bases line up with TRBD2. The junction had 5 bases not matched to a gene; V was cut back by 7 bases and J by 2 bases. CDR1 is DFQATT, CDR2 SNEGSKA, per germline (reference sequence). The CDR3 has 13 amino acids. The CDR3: CSVSGTSAYEQYF. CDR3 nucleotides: TGCAGTGTTTCCGGGACTAGCGCCTACGAGCAGTACTTC.

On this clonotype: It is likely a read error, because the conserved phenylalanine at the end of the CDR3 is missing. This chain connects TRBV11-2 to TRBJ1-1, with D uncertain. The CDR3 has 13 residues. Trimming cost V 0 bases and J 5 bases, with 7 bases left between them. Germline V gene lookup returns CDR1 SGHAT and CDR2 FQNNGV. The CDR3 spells CASSLDLGTEAFL. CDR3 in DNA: TGTGCCAGCAGCTTAGATTTGGGTACTGAAGCTTTCTTA.

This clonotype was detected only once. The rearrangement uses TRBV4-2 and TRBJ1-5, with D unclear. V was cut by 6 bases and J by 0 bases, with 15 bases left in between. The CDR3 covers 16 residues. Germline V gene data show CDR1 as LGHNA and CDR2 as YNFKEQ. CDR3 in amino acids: CASSQENIYSNQPQHF. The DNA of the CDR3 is TGTGCCAGCAGTCAGGAAAACATCTATAGCAATCAGCCCCAGCATTTT.

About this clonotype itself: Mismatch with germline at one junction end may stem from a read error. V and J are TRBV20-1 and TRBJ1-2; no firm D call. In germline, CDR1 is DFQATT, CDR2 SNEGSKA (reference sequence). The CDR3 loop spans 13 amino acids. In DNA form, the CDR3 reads TGCAGTGCTAGAGACCCTGAGGTGTATGGTTACACCTTC. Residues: CSARDPEVYGYTF.

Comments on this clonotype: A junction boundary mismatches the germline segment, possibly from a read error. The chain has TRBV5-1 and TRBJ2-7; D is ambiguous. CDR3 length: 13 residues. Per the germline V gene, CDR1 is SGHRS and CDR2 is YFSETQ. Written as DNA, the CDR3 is TGCACCAGCAGCGTGGGCCAGCAATACGAGCAGTACTTC. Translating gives CTSSVGQQYEQYF.

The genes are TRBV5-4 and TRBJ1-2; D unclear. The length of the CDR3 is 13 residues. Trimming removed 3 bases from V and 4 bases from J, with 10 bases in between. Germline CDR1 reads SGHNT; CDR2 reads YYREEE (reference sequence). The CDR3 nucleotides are TGTGCCAGCAGCTCGGTCAAGTTCTATGGCTACACCTTC. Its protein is CASSSVKFYGYTF.

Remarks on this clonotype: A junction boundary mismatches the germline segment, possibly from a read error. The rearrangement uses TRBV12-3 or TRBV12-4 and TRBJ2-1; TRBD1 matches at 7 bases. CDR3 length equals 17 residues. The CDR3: CASSLRQGMPSYYEQFF. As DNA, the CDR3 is TGTGCCAGCAGTCTCAGACAGGGAATGCCCTCCTACTATGAGCAGTTCTTC.

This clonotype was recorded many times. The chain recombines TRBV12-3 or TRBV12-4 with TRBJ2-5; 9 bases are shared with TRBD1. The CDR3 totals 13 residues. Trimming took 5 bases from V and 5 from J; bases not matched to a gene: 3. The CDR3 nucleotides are TGTGCCAGCAGTCGGGACAGGGTGGAGACCCAGTACTTC. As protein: CASSRDRVETQYF.

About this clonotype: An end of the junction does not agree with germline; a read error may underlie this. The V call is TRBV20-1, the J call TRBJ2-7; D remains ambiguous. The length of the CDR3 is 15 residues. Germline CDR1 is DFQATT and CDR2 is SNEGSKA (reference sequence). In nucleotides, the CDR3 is TGCAGGGCTAGAGATGTACTTTCAAAAGGATACGAGCAGTACTTC. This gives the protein CRARDVLSKGYEQYF.

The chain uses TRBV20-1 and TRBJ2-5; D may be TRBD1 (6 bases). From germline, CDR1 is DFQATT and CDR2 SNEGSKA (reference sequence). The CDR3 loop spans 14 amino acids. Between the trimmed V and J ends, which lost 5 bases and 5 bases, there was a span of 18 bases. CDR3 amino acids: CSAPARGSGETQYF. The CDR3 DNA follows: TGCAGTGCTCCAGCGAGGGGGTCCGGGGAGACCCAGTACTTC.